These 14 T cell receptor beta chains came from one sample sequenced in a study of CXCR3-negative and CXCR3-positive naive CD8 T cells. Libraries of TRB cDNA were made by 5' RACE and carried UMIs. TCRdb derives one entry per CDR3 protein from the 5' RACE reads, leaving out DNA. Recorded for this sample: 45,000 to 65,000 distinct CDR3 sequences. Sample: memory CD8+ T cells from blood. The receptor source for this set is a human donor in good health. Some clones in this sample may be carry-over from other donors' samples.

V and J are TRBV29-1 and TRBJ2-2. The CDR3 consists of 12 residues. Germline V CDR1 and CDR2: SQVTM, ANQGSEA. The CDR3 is CSVERNTGELFF.

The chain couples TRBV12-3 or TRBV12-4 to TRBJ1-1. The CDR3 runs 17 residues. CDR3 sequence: CASSYRSEGPVNTEAFF.

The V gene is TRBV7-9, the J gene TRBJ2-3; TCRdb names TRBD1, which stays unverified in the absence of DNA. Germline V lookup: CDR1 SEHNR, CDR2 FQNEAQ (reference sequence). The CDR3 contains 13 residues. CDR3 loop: CASARTVSDTQYF.

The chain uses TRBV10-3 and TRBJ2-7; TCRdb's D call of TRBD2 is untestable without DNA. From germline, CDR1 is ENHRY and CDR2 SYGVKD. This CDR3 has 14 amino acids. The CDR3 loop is CAISEASGTYEQYF.

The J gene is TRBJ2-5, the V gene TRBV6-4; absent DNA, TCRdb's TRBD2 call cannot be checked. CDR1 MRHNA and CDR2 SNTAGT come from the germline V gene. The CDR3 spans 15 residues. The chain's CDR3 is CASSWQAGAQETQYF.

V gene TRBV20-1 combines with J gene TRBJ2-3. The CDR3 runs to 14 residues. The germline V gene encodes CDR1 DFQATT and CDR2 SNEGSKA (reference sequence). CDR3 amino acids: CSATTWDYTDTQYF.

The CDR3 reads CASSPGTEISGANVLTF. V usage is TRBV10-2 and J usage is TRBJ2-6; TCRdb's D gene call, TRBD1, goes unchecked for lack of DNA. Germline V gene lookup returns CDR1 WSHSY and CDR2 SAAADI. The CDR3 totals 17 residues.

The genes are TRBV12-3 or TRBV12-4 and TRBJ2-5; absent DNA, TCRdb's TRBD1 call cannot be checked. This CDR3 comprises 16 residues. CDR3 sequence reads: CASSQTGLYPGETQYF.

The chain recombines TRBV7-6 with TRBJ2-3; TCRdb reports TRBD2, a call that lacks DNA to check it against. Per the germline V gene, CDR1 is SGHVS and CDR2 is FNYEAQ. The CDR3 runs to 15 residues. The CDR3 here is CASSPGGSFTDTQYF.

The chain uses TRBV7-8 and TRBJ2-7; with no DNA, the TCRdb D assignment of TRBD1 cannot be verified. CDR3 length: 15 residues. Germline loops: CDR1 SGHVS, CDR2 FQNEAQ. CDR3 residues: CASSLGQGGFYEQYF.

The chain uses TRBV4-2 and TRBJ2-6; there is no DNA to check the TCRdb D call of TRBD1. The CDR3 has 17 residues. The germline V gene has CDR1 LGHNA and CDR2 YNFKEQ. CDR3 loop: CASSQEGGASGANVLTF.

CDR3 sequence reads: CASSLEGISYEQYF. The gene calls are TRBV5-1 and TRBJ2-7. CDR3 length: 14 amino acids. Germline values: CDR1 SGHRS, CDR2 YFSETQ.

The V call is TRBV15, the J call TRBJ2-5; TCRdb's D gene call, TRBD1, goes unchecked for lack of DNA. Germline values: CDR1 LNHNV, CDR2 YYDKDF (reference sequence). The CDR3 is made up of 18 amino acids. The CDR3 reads CATSRDGTSGVLGETQYF.

The CDR3 region is CAARIGQGAYEQYF. V gene TRBV6-1 combines with J gene TRBJ2-7. The germline V gene has CDR1 MNHNS and CDR2 SASEGT. CDR3 length equals 14 residues.